This T cell receptor (beta chain) stems from a study of CD8+CD57+ T cells in acquired aplastic anemia. Looking at the study overall: Each DNA sample taken from sorted CD4+ and CD8+ cells came to 3 to 4 ug on average.

Genomic DNA provided the template from which TCR beta VDJ and CDR3 profiles were obtained. One entry per CDR3 protein results from TCRdb running MiXCR on the reads. In the table there are some 180,000 distinct CDR3 sequences, 63% of which are singletons. Germline V gene sequence: CDR1 SGDLS, CDR2 YYNGEE. CDR3 length equals 16 residues. Trimming cost V 2 bases and J 7 bases, with 19 bases left between them. Patients picked for sequencing had shown CD8+CD57+ cell expansion detected by flow cytometry. V is TRBV9 and J is TRBJ2-1; D tentatively fits TRBD1 or TRBD2 (5 bases each). The sequence was collected from a human donor with aplastic anemia. Sequencing was done on a sample of sorted CD4+, CD8+, or CD8+CD57+ T cells (not recorded which) from PBMCs. The CDR3 DNA reads TGTGCCAGCAGCGTGTCCGGGACCGACACCCTGAATGAGCAGTTCTTC. It is translated as CASSVSGTDTLNEQFF.